This is a list of T cell receptor beta chains from one sample in a study of cytomegalovirus exposure and HLA in healthy donors. Assay used: immunoSEQ multiplex PCR; TCRdb lists only in-frame clones, some missing. The table has some 140,000 clones, about 74% seen once; the top ten hold 2%. Sequenced material: PBMCs. All receptors come from a young man in good health and CMV-seronegative. Each CDR3 is given with its conserved first and last residue. The order of the fields is J gene, clone size, V gene, D gene, CDR3 DNA, CDR3 protein. A D gene is named only where the DNA matches it firmly. Clone size is not always given. Where it is, it says once, few, many or a class for expanded clones.

TRBJ1-2 | NA | TRBV28 | NA | TGTGCCAGCAGTTCCGAGTGGCAAGGGGTACATGGCTACACCTTC | CASSSEWQGVHGYTF
TRBJ1-3 | once | TRBV18 | TRBD1 | TGTGCCAGCTCACCGACAGGGGGTGGAAACACCATATATTTT | CASSPTGGGNTIYF
TRBJ1-4 | NA | TRBV5-6 | NA | TGTGCCAGCAGCTGGACGACAGAGGGGGATGAAAAACTGTTTTTT | CASSWTTEGDEKLFF
TRBJ1-4 | NA | TRBV18 | TRBD1 | TGTGCCAGCTCCCTCGGGACAGGGAGTGAAAAACTGTTTTTT | CASSLGTGSEKLFF
TRBJ1-1 | NA | TRBV18 | TRBD1 | TGTGCCAGCTCAATTACGGGACAGGGGGCCACTGAAGCTTTCTTT | CASSITGQGATEAFF
TRBJ2-7 | NA | TRBV19 | TRBD2 | TGTGCCAGTAGTATGGGGACTAGCTACGAGCAGTACTTC | CASSMGTSYEQYF
TRBJ2-3 | NA | TRBV4-2 | NA | TGTGCCAGCAGCCAAGAAGTCGGGAGCTACACAGATACGCAGTATTTT | CASSQEVGSYTDTQYF
TRBJ2-2 | NA | TRBV2 | TRBD1 | TGTGCCAGCAGCGCGGCAGGGGGAGTTGGGGAGCTGTTTTTT | CASSAAGGVGELFF
TRBJ2-5 | NA | TRBV10-3 | TRBD2 | TGTGCCATCAGTGACTCGCTAGCGGGACCTCAAGAGACCCAGTACTTC | CAISDSLAGPQETQYF
TRBJ2-7 | NA | TRBV7-9 | TRBD2 | TGTGCCAGCAGCCTTAGCGGGAGTACCTACGAGCAGTACTTC | CASSLSGSTYEQYF
TRBJ2-5 | NA | TRBV4-2 | TRBD1 | TGTGCCAGCAGCCAGGATGGACAGGGTCTTCGAACGACCCAGTACTTC | CASSQDGQGLRTTQYF
TRBJ2-7 | NA | TRBV6-1 | TRBD1 | TGTGCCAGCAGTGGGGACAGTTCCTACGAGCAGTACTTC | CASSGDSSYEQYF
TRBJ2-7 | NA | TRBV7-2 | NA | TGTGCCAGCAGCTTAGCGGAGGGCGTTTCCTACGAGCAGTACTTC | CASSLAEGVSYEQYF
TRBJ2-1 | NA | TRBV19 | TRBD2 | TGTGCCAGTAGTATCGATGTAGCGGGAGGCGGCTACAATGAGCAGTTCTTC | CASSIDVAGGGYNEQFF
TRBJ2-2 | NA | TRBV15 | NA | TGTGCCACCACGGAGGGAGGAAACACCGGGGAGCTGTTTTTT | CATTEGGNTGELFF
TRBJ2-2 | NA | TRBV19 | TRBD1 | TGTGCCAGTGTGGGACAGGGGTACACCGGGGAGCTGTTTTTT | CASVGQGYTGELFF
TRBJ2-7 | NA | TRBV18 | NA | TGTGCCAGCTCACCTAAGACAGTTGGAGAGCAGTACTTC | CASSPKTVGEQYF
TRBJ2-7 | NA | TRBV27 | NA | TGTGCCAGCAGTTTGGTCAGGGGTGGGGACGAGCAGTACTTC | CASSLVRGGDEQYF
TRBJ1-2 | few | TRBV6-1 | TRBD1 | TGTGCCAGCAGTGAAATCCTCGGACAGGGGGCTGGTGGCTACACCTTC | CASSEILGQGAGGYTF
TRBJ2-5 | NA | TRBV30 | NA | TGTGCCTGGAGTGTAAACTTTCCGCGCAGGGGAAGAGAAGAGACCCAGTACTTC | CAWSVNFPRRGREETQYF
TRBJ1-1 | NA | TRBV25-1 | TRBD1 | TGTGCCAGCAGGAGGACAGGGAACACTGAAGCTTTCTTT | CASRRTGNTEAFF
TRBJ1-1 | NA | TRBV2 | NA | TGTGCCAGCACTCTACAGGCCGGCCTGGACACTGAAGCTTTCTTT | CASTLQAGLDTEAFF
TRBJ2-7 | NA | TRBV5-1 | NA | TGCGCCAGCAGCTTGGAGGGACGGGGGGAGCAGTACTTC | CASSLEGRGEQYF
TRBJ2-5 | NA | TRBV6-6 | TRBD1 | TGTGCCAGCAGTCCACACTTACAGGGGCGGGAGACCCAGTACTTC | CASSPHLQGRETQYF
TRBJ1-2 | NA | TRBV5-1 | NA | TGCGCCAGCAGCCCTTGGTACACCTTCTCTAACTATGGCTACACCTTC | CASSPWYTFSNYGYTF
TRBJ2-5 | NA | TRBV5-5 | TRBD1 | TGTGCCAGCAGCTCTGGACAGGTCTACCAAGAGACCCAGTACTTC | CASSSGQVYQETQYF
TRBJ2-3 | NA | TRBV2 | TRBD2 | TGTGCCAGCAGTGGACTAGCGGGAGAAGTTACGCAGTATTTT | CASSGLAGEVTQYF
TRBJ2-3 | NA | TRBV21-1 | NA | TGTGCCAGCAACCCGGGACTAGTCATTGATACGCAGTATTTT | CASNPGLVIDTQYF
TRBJ2-3 | NA | TRBV2 | NA | TGTGCCAGCAGCCTGGGGCTATATACGCAGTATTTT | CASSLGLYTQYF